This TCR beta chain was obtained from a study of CD8 T cells in ankylosing spondylitis. This CDR3 is built from 13 residues. V dropped 6 bases and J dropped 8 bases, with 16 bases sitting between them. There are many counts of this clonotype. Its antigen is unidentified. Findings and limits, study-wide: Disease-linked clones reportedly showed significant enrichment in matched ankylosing spondylitis synovial fluid. A motif in TCR beta, a set of roughly eight highly homologous variants, appeared characteristic of ankylosing spondylitis blood.

TCRdb itself ran the 5' RACE reads through MiXCR, one entry per CDR3 protein. Counted here are about 750,000 distinct CDR3 sequences, around 20% occurring once; the ten biggest clones make up under 20%. The rearrangement joins TRBV12-3 or TRBV12-4 to TRBJ1-2; D uncertain. The sequence came from a male donor with ankylosing spondylitis. The sequencing input was blood, either unsorted or a sorted T cell fraction (not recorded which). The DNA of the CDR3 is TGTGCCAGCAGCCAGCCCCCAATATACGGCTACACCTTC. It specifies CASSQPPIYGYTF.